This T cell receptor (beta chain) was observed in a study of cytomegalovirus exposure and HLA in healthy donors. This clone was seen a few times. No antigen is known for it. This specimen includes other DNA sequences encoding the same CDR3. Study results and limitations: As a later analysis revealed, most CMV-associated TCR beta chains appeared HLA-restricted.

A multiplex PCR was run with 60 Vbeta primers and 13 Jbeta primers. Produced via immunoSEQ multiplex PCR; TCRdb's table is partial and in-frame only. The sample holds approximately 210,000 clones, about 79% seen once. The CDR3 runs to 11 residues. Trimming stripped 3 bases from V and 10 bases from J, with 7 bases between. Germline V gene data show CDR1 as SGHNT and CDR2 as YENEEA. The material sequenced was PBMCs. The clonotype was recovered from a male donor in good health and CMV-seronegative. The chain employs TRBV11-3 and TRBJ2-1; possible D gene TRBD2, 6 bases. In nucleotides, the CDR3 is TGTGCCAGCAGCTTGGGACTCGAGCAGTTCTTC. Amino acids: CASSLGLEQFF.